A single sample gave rise to the 26 T cell receptor beta chains below, sequenced in a study of control samples from healthy donors and cancer patients. Method: immunoSEQ multiplex PCR; TCRdb's copy keeps in-frame clones and lacks some. The sample includes some 29,000 clones, around 90% of them seen just once. The sample taken for sequencing was formalin-fixed, paraffin-embedded tissue. The receptors come from a female donor with melanoma.

This chain joins TRBV27 and TRBJ1-6, with D hard to call. Trimming removed 4 bases at V and 6 bases at J, with 7 bases between. The CDR3 is 13 amino acids. Per the germline V gene, CDR1 is MNHEY and CDR2 is SMNVEV (reference sequence). The CDR3 DNA is TGTGCCAGCAGTTCAGTATCTAATTCACCCCTCCACTTT. Protein sequence: CASSSVSNSPLHF.

This clone was observed a single time. The rearrangement uses TRBV5-1 and TRBJ1-4; maybe TRBD1 (6 bases). Germline V CDR1 and CDR2: SGHRS, YFSETQ. V lost 4 bases and J lost 7, with 23 bases in between. The CDR3 is 17 amino acids. The CDR3 region has the DNA TGCGCCAGCAGCCTGAGTGACCTTTGGGGGGCTGGTGAAAAACTGTTTTTT. Translating it yields CASSLSDLWGAGEKLFF.

This clone was detected only once. The chain carries TRBV6-5 and TRBJ1-5; 8 positions match TRBD1. V lost 8 bases and J lost 6; bases outside the gene matches: 6. The CDR3 is 13 residues long. Germline CDR1 and CDR2: MNHEY and SVGAGI. This CDR3 reads CASDGQGAQPQHF. CDR3 nucleotides: TGTGCCAGCGACGGACAGGGCGCTCAGCCCCAGCATTTT.

This chain connects TRBV7-9 to TRBJ1-4; the D gene is possibly TRBD1 (6 bases). V was pared by 4 bases and J by 5 bases, with 11 bases between. The length of the CDR3 is 14 residues. CDR1 is SEHNR, CDR2 FQNEAQ, per germline (reference sequence). CDR3 DNA: TGTGCCAGCAGCTCCCGGGGGGCCAATGAAAAACTGTTTTTT. This sequence encodes CASSSRGANEKLFF.

The chain links TRBV7-9 to TRBJ2-1, with D tentatively TRBD2 (5 bases). Germline assignment: CDR1 SEHNR and CDR2 FQNEAQ (reference sequence). Trimming removed 5 bases at V and 1 base at J, with 18 bases between. The CDR3 consists of 17 residues. The CDR3 bases are TGTGCCAGCAGCGCCCTTAAAATAGCGCTTTCCTACAATGAGCAGTTCTTC. The encoded protein is CASSALKIALSYNEQFF.

The chain combines TRBV7-8 with TRBJ2-2, with D perhaps matching TRBD1 or TRBD2 (5 bases each). V was trimmed by 1 base and J by 6 bases, leaving 15 bases between them. The CDR3 sequence is 16 residues long. Germline V lookup: CDR1 SGHVS, CDR2 FQNEAQ. Here the CDR3 reads CASSLVVGVKAGELFF. In DNA form, the CDR3 reads TGTGCCAGCAGCTTAGTCGTGGGGGTTAAGGCCGGGGAGCTGTTTTTT.

The rearrangement uses TRBV7-3 and TRBJ2-6, with no clear D. Germline V gene data show CDR1 as SGHTA and CDR2 as FQGTGA. The CDR3 sequence is 16 residues long. The ends were cut back, 5 bases at V and 0 bases at J, with 11 bases in the middle. This chain's CDR3 is CASSDGPVSGANVLTF. CDR3 DNA: TGTGCCAGCAGCGACGGTCCTGTCTCTGGGGCCAACGTCCTGACTTTC.

This rearrangement joins TRBV10-3 to TRBJ1-1; 8 nucleotides align to TRBD1. CDR1 ENHRY and CDR2 SYGVKD come from the germline V gene. V lost 7 bases to trimming and J lost 8 bases; unmatched junction nucleotides: 9. The CDR3 is made up of 13 amino acids. The CDR3 spells CAITTDRALEAFF. In nucleotides, the CDR3 is TGTGCCATCACCACGGACAGGGCCCTCGAAGCTTTCTTT.

This chain links TRBV30 with TRBJ1-1; D is possibly TRBD1 (5 bases). Germline V gene lookup returns CDR1 GTSNPN and CDR2 SVGIG (reference sequence). The CDR3 has 13 amino acids. Trimming shortened V by 1 base and J by 1 base, and 7 bases separated the two germline ends. In DNA, the CDR3 is TGTGCCTGGAGTGCCACAGGGAACACTGAAGCTTTCTTT. Translated, it gives CAWSATGNTEAFF.

The rearrangement uses TRBV19 and TRBJ2-3; 10 bases fit TRBD2. V gave up 4 bases and J gave up 3 bases; unmatched junction bases: 7. From germline, CDR1 is LNHDA and CDR2 SQIVND (reference sequence). CDR3 length equals 16 residues. CDR3 in DNA: TGTGCCAGTAGTACCCTAGCGGGAGTGCGGACAGATACGCAGTATTTT. It codes for CASSTLAGVRTDTQYF.

This clone has only one observation. The chain joins TRBV5-4 to TRBJ1-3, with 10 bases matching TRBD1. The CDR3 is 17 amino acids. V was pared by 0 bases and J by 7 bases, with 10 bases of the junction left unmatched. CDR1 and CDR2 from the germline V gene are SGHNT and YYREEE (reference sequence). The CDR3 reads CASSLGHRDRGDNTIYF. CDR3 DNA sequence: TGTGCCAGCAGCTTGGGTCATCGGGACAGGGGTGACAACACCATATATTTT.

In its sample, this clone was seen a few times. The chain carries TRBV21-1 and TRBJ1-4; TRBD1, the table's D call, was not compared with the DNA. TRBV21-1 is described as a pseudogene. The CDR3 has 16 residues. The CDR3 reads CASSLQDSPTNEKLFF. The CDR3 nucleotides are TGTGCCAGCAGCCTACAGGACAGTCCAACTAATGAAAAACTGTTTTTT.

The rearrangement uses TRBV7-2 and TRBJ1-1, with D uncertain. The germline V gene has CDR1 SGHTA and CDR2 FQGNSA. The CDR3 is 13 residues long. The V gene lost 3 bases and the J gene lost 2 bases, with 7 bases spanning the gap. The CDR3, as DNA: TGTGCCAGCAGCTTCAGGTATAACACTGAAGCTTTCTTT. It encodes CASSFRYNTEAFF. Full variable domain (outside the CDR3, taken from reference TRBV7-2 and TRBJ1-1): GAGVSQSPSNKVTEKGKDVELRCDPISGHTALYWYRQSLGQGLEFLIYFQGNSAPDKSGLPSDRFSAERTGGSVSTLTIQRTQQEDSAVYLCASSFRYNTEAFFGQGTRLTVV.

The chain employs TRBV6-5 and TRBJ1-2, with a possible D match to TRBD1 (5 bases). Germline V gene lookup returns CDR1 MNHEY and CDR2 SVGAGI. The CDR3 contains 16 residues. V lost 2 bases, J lost 4 bases, and 17 bases lay in between. The CDR3 spells CASSYTGTVGVYGYTF. CDR3 nucleotides: TGTGCCAGCAGTTACACCGGGACGGTTGGTGTCTATGGCTACACCTTC.

The genes are TRBV19 and TRBJ1-1; the D is unclear. Between the trimmed V and J ends, which lost 5 bases and 1 base, there was a span of 11 bases. Germline lookup yields CDR1 LNHDA and CDR2 SQIVND (reference sequence). This CDR3 is built from 14 residues. The CDR3 DNA is TGTGCCAGTAGTGAAAAAGTTGGGAACACTGAAGCTTTCTTT. Encoded protein: CASSEKVGNTEAFF.

The chain couples TRBV4-1 to TRBJ2-5; D unresolved. The V end was cut by 7 bases, the J end by 4 bases, with 13 bases between. This CDR3 has 13 residues. CDR1 is MGHRA and CDR2 is YSYEKL in the germline V gene. This CDR3 is CASTSGLGETQYF. In DNA, the CDR3 is TGCGCCAGCACATCGGGCCTGGGAGAGACCCAGTACTTC.

This sequence joins TRBV7-8 and TRBJ1-5; no reliable D call. V lost 0 bases to trimming and J lost 0 bases, with 9 bases between them. Germline V gene lookup returns CDR1 SGHVS and CDR2 FQNEAQ. CDR3 length: 16 amino acids. CDR3: CASSLALLVSNQPQHF. The CDR3 DNA reads TGTGCCAGCAGCTTAGCGCTGTTGGTTAGCAATCAGCCCCAGCATTTT.

The sample holds one count of this clone. The chain links TRBV24-1 to TRBJ2-5; maybe TRBD2 (6 bases). Per germline, CDR1 KGHDR and CDR2 SFDVKD. Deletions cut 4 bases from V and 5 bases from J, with 16 bases between. The CDR3 loop spans 15 amino acids. CDR3 sequence: CATSDPGPGGETQYF. The CDR3, as DNA: TGTGCCACCAGTGACCCGGGACCCGGAGGGGAGACCCAGTACTTC.

This chain connects TRBV19 to TRBJ2-3; the match to TRBD1 covers 7 bases. Germline V gene data show CDR1 as LNHDA and CDR2 as SQIVND (reference sequence). V lost 9 bases, J lost 3 bases, and 6 bases stayed unmatched. The CDR3 totals 13 residues. CDR3 DNA: TGTGCCAGCACGGGACAGACTACAGATACGCAGTATTTT. It specifies CASTGQTTDTQYF.

This clone has only one observation. The chain carries TRBV5-1 and TRBJ1-1; tentatively, D is TRBD1 (5 bases). CDR3 size: 15 residues. V dropped 0 bases and J dropped 4 bases, with 13 bases sitting between them. The germline gives CDR1 SGHRS, CDR2 YFSETQ. The DNA of the CDR3 is TGCGCCAGCAGCTTGGGGGGCAGGGCGGGCACTGAAGCTTTCTTT. This gives the protein CASSLGGRAGTEAFF. Combining the CDR3 with reference TRBV5-1 and TRBJ1-1 gives the whole variable domain KAGVTQTPRYLIKTRGQQVTLSCSPISGHRSVSWYQQTPGQGLQFLFEYFSETQRNKGNFPGRFSGRQFSNSRSEMNVSTLELGDSALYLCASSLGGRAGTEAFFGQGTRLTVV.

The chain couples TRBV20-1 to TRBJ1-2; the D gene is possibly TRBD1 (6 bases). Trimming removed 6 bases at V and 6 bases at J, with 11 bases between. The germline gives CDR1 DFQATT, CDR2 SNEGSKA (reference sequence). CDR3 length: 11 residues. The CDR3 DNA follows: TGCAGTGCCGGGGGGCGGAATGGCTACACCTTC. Translated: CSAGGRNGYTF.

The chain joins TRBV6-5 to TRBJ1-2; D is perhaps TRBD1 (5 bases). Between the trimmed V and J ends, which lost 0 bases and 4 bases, there was a span of 12 bases. Per the germline V gene, CDR1 is MNHEY and CDR2 is SVGAGI. This CDR3 is 15 amino acids long. DNA for the CDR3: TGTGCCAGCAGTTACTCCAGGGACGGTAGCTATGGCTACACCTTC. Translated: CASSYSRDGSYGYTF.

The chain combines TRBV29-1 with TRBJ2-7, with 8 bases that match TRBD2. In germline, CDR1 is SQVTM, CDR2 ANQGSEA. This CDR3 contains 14 residues. J gave up 2 bases and V 2 bases, and 5 bases lay outside the gene matches. The CDR3 loop reads CSVESAGGPYEQYF. CDR3 coding DNA: TGCAGCGTTGAATCGGCGGGAGGCCCCTACGAGCAGTACTTC.

The chain uses TRBV18 and TRBJ2-1; possibly TRBD1 or TRBD2 for D (5 bases each). This CDR3 has 14 amino acids. V dropped 5 bases and J dropped 4 bases, with 12 bases sitting between them. Germline CDR1 is KGHSH and CDR2 is LQKENI. The CDR3: CASSLTGAYNEQFF. CDR3 DNA sequence: TGTGCCAGCTCATTGACCGGGGCATACAATGAGCAGTTCTTC.

J is TRBJ2-2 and V is TRBV9; TRBD1 matches 9 bases. The CDR3 is made up of 15 amino acids. V lost 4 bases and J lost 4; bases outside the gene matches: 5. The germline gives CDR1 SGDLS, CDR2 YYNGEE. The CDR3 DNA follows: TGTGCCAGCAGCCGAGGACAGGGGAGCACCGGGGAGCTGTTTTTT. Its translation is CASSRGQGSTGELFF. Based on the CDR3 plus reference TRBV9 and TRBJ2-2, the full variable domain is DSGVTQTPKHLITATGQRVTLRCSPRSGDLSVYWYQQSLDQGLQFLIQYYNGEERAKGNILERFSAQQFPDLHSELNLSSLELGDSALYFCASSRGQGSTGELFFGEGSRLTVL.

This clone was seen more than once but under ten times. The chain joins TRBV19 to TRBJ1-5, with D unclear. Germline CDR1 is LNHDA and CDR2 is SQIVND (reference sequence). V was clipped by 6 bases and J by 4 bases, with 13 bases between them. This CDR3 spans 14 amino acids. CDR3 residues: CASRASVENQPQHF. In nucleotides, the CDR3 is TGTGCCAGTAGAGCGTCAGTAGAAAATCAGCCCCAGCATTTT.